The 23 T cell receptor beta chains below all came from one sample that was sequenced in a study of T-cell reconstitution after alpha-beta-depleted transplantation in children. For TCRbeta, the library was prepared with unique molecular identifiers. TCRdb re-analysed the PCR reads in MiXCR, keeping a single row per CDR3 protein. The sample yields 450,000 to 500,000 distinct CDR3 sequences, approximately 13% seen once. This material consisted of PBMCs from the stem cell graft donor, taken from the stem cell graft. The receptors come from a human donor who donated a stem cell graft to a child with combined immunodeficiency.

This clonotype has more than one count but fewer than ten. V and J are TRBV6-1 and TRBJ2-3; 12 bases agree with TRBD2. J was trimmed by 2 bases and V by 5 bases; bases with no gene match: 8. Germline V CDR1 and CDR2: MNHNS, SASEGT. The CDR3 is 17 amino acids. Written as DNA, the CDR3 is TGTGCCAGCAGTCGGTCCGGACTAGCGGGGAACACAGATACGCAGTATTTT. This codes for CASSRSGLAGNTDTQYF.

The rearrangement joins TRBV5-6 to TRBJ2-3; D is uncertain. The germline gives CDR1 SGHDT, CDR2 YYEEEE. Trimming stripped 0 bases from V and 5 bases from J, with 13 bases between. This CDR3 has 15 residues. The CDR3 reads CASSLATLLEDTQYF. CDR3 sequence (DNA): TGTGCCAGCAGCTTGGCCACTCTCCTGGAAGATACGCAGTATTTT.

The chain uses TRBV12-3 or TRBV12-4 and TRBJ1-2; weak D call: TRBD1 (5 bases). Between the trimmed V and J ends, which lost 1 base and 5 bases, there was a span of 11 bases. CDR3 length: 14 amino acids. CDR3 nucleotide sequence: TGTGCCAGCAGTTTAGGAACCGGGACTTATGGCTACACCTTC. Translation gives CASSLGTGTYGYTF.

This clonotype was counted only a few times. The chain employs TRBV20-1 and TRBJ1-2; TRBD1 is a possible D gene (5 bases). In germline, CDR1 is DFQATT, CDR2 SNEGSKA (reference sequence). The CDR3 sequence is 15 residues long. The V end was cut by 0 bases, the J end by 7 bases, with 18 bases between. This CDR3 reads CSARDRVGATGGYTF. In nucleotides, the CDR3 is TGCAGTGCTAGAGATCGGGTCGGGGCCACTGGTGGCTACACCTTC.

The chain combines TRBV6-2 or TRBV6-3 with TRBJ2-3; D not certain. V was cut by 2 bases and J by 1 base, with 7 bases left in between. The CDR3 spans 14 residues. Looked up from germline, CDR1 is MNHEY and CDR2 is SVGEGT. CDR3 nucleotide sequence: TGTGCCAGCAGTTACGCGCTACGCACAGATACGCAGTATTTT. Its protein product is CASSYALRTDTQYF.

This clonotype was counted ten times or more. The chain combines TRBV12-3 or TRBV12-4 with TRBJ1-1; D perhaps matches TRBD1 (6 bases). V gave up 0 bases and J gave up 4 bases, with 12 bases separating them. This CDR3 has 15 amino acids. CDR3 coding DNA: TGTGCCAGCAGTTTAGCACCCAGGGGCCGCACTGAAGCTTTCTTT. It is translated as CASSLAPRGRTEAFF.

The V gene is TRBV24-1, the J gene TRBJ2-1; D is possibly TRBD2 (5 bases). From germline, CDR1 is KGHDR and CDR2 SFDVKD. CDR3 length: 11 amino acids. V was trimmed by 8 bases and J by 5 bases, leaving 6 bases between them. The CDR3 DNA follows: TGTGCCACCAAAGCGGACAATGAGCAGTTCTTC. It translates to CATKADNEQFF.

The rearrangement uses TRBV4-2 and TRBJ2-3; 12 bases map to TRBD2. The CDR3 runs 16 residues. J gave up 4 bases and V 4 bases, and 6 bases lay outside the gene matches. From germline, CDR1 is LGHNA and CDR2 YNFKEQ. CDR3 sequence: CASSRGTSGPADTQYF. The CDR3 nucleotides read TGTGCCAGCAGCCGAGGGACTAGCGGGCCCGCAGATACGCAGTATTTT.

This clonotype was detected a few times. The chain joins TRBV24-1 to TRBJ2-3, with D unresolved. The CDR3 has 18 amino acids. With 4 bases removed from V and 0 bases from J, the gap between germline ends came to 19 bases. Germline values: CDR1 KGHDR, CDR2 SFDVKD. CDR3 loop: CATSDPFLPNVSTDTQYF. For the CDR3, the DNA is TGTGCCACCAGTGACCCCTTTCTTCCTAACGTTAGCACAGATACGCAGTATTTT.

The V gene is TRBV11-2, the J gene TRBJ2-1, with 11 nucleotides matching TRBD2. The germline CDR1 and CDR2 sequences are SGHAT and FQNNGV. Losses at the gene ends were 2 bases for V and 14 bases for J; bases not matched to a gene: 14. This CDR3 has 16 residues. CDR3 in DNA: TGTGCCAGCAGCTTATGGTCTAGCGGGAGGATTGGTTGGAAGTTCTTC. This sequence encodes CASSLWSSGRIGWKFF. Full variable domain (missing parts from reference TRBV11-2 and TRBJ2-1): EAGVAQSPRYKIIEKRQSVAFWCNPISGHATLYWYQQILGQGPKLLIQFQNNGVVDDSQLPKDRFSAERLKGVDSTLKIQPAKLEDSAVYLCASSLWSSGRIGWKFFGPGTRLTVL.

This clonotype occurred a few times. The V and J genes are TRBV30 and TRBJ2-5, with 8 bases lining up with TRBD1. The trim removed 4 bases at V and 5 bases at J, leaving 6 bases unmatched. CDR1 is GTSNPN and CDR2 is SVGIG in the germline V gene (reference sequence). The CDR3 sequence is 13 residues long. As DNA, the CDR3 is TGTGCCTGGAAAGGCAGGGGGCTTGAGACCCAGTACTTC. Residues: CAWKGRGLETQYF.

This clonotype was observed a few times. The V call is TRBV3-1, the J call TRBJ2-7; 11 bases agree with TRBD2. V lost 0 bases and J lost 2; bases outside the gene matches: 6. The CDR3 length is 17 residues. Germline lookup yields CDR1 LGHDT and CDR2 YNNKEL (reference sequence). The CDR3 DNA is TGTGCCAGCAGCCAAGACCTTAGCGGGAGGGGAACCTACGAGCAGTACTTC. Translating it yields CASSQDLSGRGTYEQYF.

The chain combines TRBV7-9 with TRBJ1-1, with D uncertain. The germline V gene encodes CDR1 SEHNR and CDR2 FQNEAQ (reference sequence). Trimming took 2 bases from V and 4 from J, leaving 8 bases between them. The CDR3 spans 13 residues. This chain's CDR3 is CASSLIRRTEAFF. CDR3 DNA: TGTGCCAGCAGCTTAATTCGGCGCACTGAAGCTTTCTTT.

The V call is TRBV11-3, the J call TRBJ2-5; D is undetermined. V dropped 5 bases and J dropped 5 bases, with 9 bases sitting between them. This CDR3 contains 12 residues. Germline V gene sequence: CDR1 SGHNT, CDR2 YENEEA. This CDR3 reads CASSPALETQYF. The CDR3 nucleotides are TGTGCCAGCAGCCCTGCTTTGGAGACCCAGTACTTC.

This clonotype was detected only a few times. The chain is built from TRBV9 and TRBJ1-1; no clear D. Per the germline V gene, CDR1 is SGDLS and CDR2 is YYNGEE. The CDR3 runs to 12 residues. Between the trimmed V and J ends, which lost 7 bases and 6 bases, there was a span of 13 bases. CDR3 DNA sequence: TGTGCCAGCGGCGGAATGGAGGCTGAAGCTTTCTTT. It encodes CASGGMEAEAFF.

This clonotype was recorded a few times. The chain is built from TRBV11-2 and TRBJ2-5, with D hard to call. There are 13 residues in the CDR3. CDR1 SGHAT and CDR2 FQNNGV come from the germline V gene. V was trimmed by 4 bases and J by 3 bases, leaving 9 bases between them. This CDR3 is CASSSGWEETQYF. In DNA, the CDR3 is TGTGCCAGCAGCTCTGGTTGGGAAGAGACCCAGTACTTC.

This clonotype was seen only a few times. The chain has TRBV28 and TRBJ2-2, with 8 bases lining up with TRBD1. V dropped 1 base and J dropped 4; count of bases not matched to a gene: 5. The CDR3 is 16 residues long. Germline CDR1 reads MDHEN; CDR2 reads SYDVKM. The CDR3 coding sequence is TGTGCCAGCAGTTTATACCAGGGGGCCCTCACCGGGGAGCTGTTTTTT. It translates to CASSLYQGALTGELFF.

V usage is TRBV5-6 and J usage is TRBJ2-7, with 8 bases matching TRBD1. V was pared by 5 bases and J by 4 bases, with 14 bases of the junction left unmatched. CDR1 is SGHDT, CDR2 YYEEEE, per germline. This CDR3 contains 16 residues. The CDR3 nucleotides are TGTGCCAGCAGACCCTCCGGGACAGGAAGGGGGTACGAGCAGTACTTC. Translating gives CASRPSGTGRGYEQYF. Combining the CDR3 with reference TRBV5-6 and TRBJ2-7 gives the whole variable domain DAGVTQSPTHLIKTRGQQVTLRCSPKSGHDTVSWYQQALGQGPQFIFQYYEEEERQRGNFPDRFSGHQFPNYSSELNVNALLLGDSALYLCASRPSGTGRGYEQYFGPGTRLTVT.

The sample holds many counts of this clonotype. The chain uses TRBV28 and TRBJ2-5; D tentatively reads TRBD1 or TRBD2 (5 bases each). Germline CDR1 and CDR2: MDHEN and SYDVKM. The V and J ends lost 4 bases and 3 bases respectively, with 12 bases between them. This CDR3 comprises 14 residues. CDR3 bases: TGTGCCAGCAGTTCGGCCGGGGCCGAAGAGACCCAGTACTTC. Amino acids: CASSSAGAEETQYF.

This clonotype was counted between two and nine times. The chain recombines TRBV10-3 with TRBJ1-3, with 7 bases lining up with TRBD1. The CDR3 contains 12 residues. In germline, CDR1 is ENHRY, CDR2 SYGVKD. V lost 11 bases and J lost 3; bases outside the gene matches: 4. The CDR3 coding sequence is TGTGCCTCGCGGGACAGTGGAAACACCATATATTTT. Translating gives CASRDSGNTIYF.

In DNA, the CDR3 is TGTGCCAGCAGCACAACGGTTGGCGGGGGGCCAGATACGCAGTATTTT. This sequence encodes CASSTTVGGGPDTQYF. The rearrangement uses TRBV9 and TRBJ2-3; 8 bases line up with TRBD2. The CDR3 runs to 16 residues. Germline V gene data show CDR1 as SGDLS and CDR2 as YYNGEE. After removal of 4 bases from V and 4 bases from J, the junction contained 11 bases not matched to a gene.

This clonotype has at least ten counts. The chain is built from TRBV7-9 and TRBJ2-1, with D perhaps given as TRBD1 or TRBD2 (5 bases each). Germline assignment: CDR1 SEHNR and CDR2 FQNEAQ (reference sequence). The CDR3 sequence is 16 residues long. V lost 1 base, J lost 6 bases, and 16 bases lay in between. The CDR3 nucleotides are TGTGCCAGCAGCTTAGAGTTCACCAACGGGGCCAATGAGCAGTTCTTC. It translates to CASSLEFTNGANEQFF.

In this sample, this clonotype turned up many times. The chain recombines TRBV9 with TRBJ2-7; possible D gene TRBD2, 6 bases. Germline V gene lookup returns CDR1 SGDLS and CDR2 YYNGEE. The CDR3 spans 14 residues. Trimming left V 0 bases short and J 0 bases short, with 7 bases between. Here the CDR3 DNA reads TGTGCCAGCAGCGTAGGGGACTTCTCCTACGAGCAGTACTTC. Protein: CASSVGDFSYEQYF.